Below are 9 T cell receptor beta chains sequenced from a single sample in a study of T cells in localized non-small cell lung cancer. Produced via immunoSEQ multiplex PCR; TCRdb's table is partial and in-frame only. The table lists fewer than 15,000 clones, 80% to 85% of them singletons, with approximately 4.2% in the top ten. The sample was peripheral blood, taken before any cancer treatment. The source of these receptors is a female donor aged 60 or older with stage I squamous cell lung carcinoma.

V and J are TRBV19 and TRBJ2-3, with TRBD1 matching over 7 bases. The CDR3 totals 13 residues. Per germline, CDR1 LNHDA and CDR2 SQIVND (reference sequence). Losses at the gene ends were 6 bases for V and 6 bases for J; bases not matched to a gene: 6. This CDR3 is CASRSTGEDTQYF. Written as DNA, the CDR3 is TGTGCCAGTAGAAGCACAGGGGAGGATACGCAGTATTTT.

The chain recombines TRBV7-2 with TRBJ1-1, with D possibly being TRBD1 (5 bases). With 3 bases removed from V and 4 bases from J, the gap between germline ends came to 9 bases. This CDR3 is 13 amino acids long. Germline-derived CDR1 and CDR2 are SGHTA and FQGNSA. The CDR3 protein is CASSFRGGTEAFF. The CDR3 DNA follows: TGTGCCAGCAGCTTTCGGGGCGGCACTGAAGCTTTCTTT.

The chain employs TRBV18 and TRBJ1-2, with a weak D call TRBD1 (6 bases). Trimming pared 8 bases from V and 4 bases from J, leaving 17 bases between. Germline-derived CDR1 and CDR2 are KGHSH and LQKENI. This CDR3 comprises 14 residues. The CDR3 region is CASTPGGGLYGYTF. In DNA form, the CDR3 reads TGTGCCAGCACCCCCGGGGGGGGGCTCTATGGCTACACCTTC.

The rearrangement joins TRBV6-5 to TRBJ2-3; D is possibly TRBD2 (5 bases). Per germline, CDR1 MNHEY and CDR2 SVGAGI. The CDR3 loop spans 14 amino acids. V was clipped by 10 bases and J by 1 base, with 15 bases between them. This chain's CDR3 is CATTADGGTDTQYF. The CDR3 nucleotides are TGTGCCACCACAGCGGATGGGGGCACAGATACGCAGTATTTT.

The V and J genes are TRBV10-3 and TRBJ1-5; 9 nucleotides line up with TRBD1. Germline values: CDR1 ENHRY, CDR2 SYGVKD. V trimming: 8 bases; J trimming: 4 bases; junction bases outside the gene matches: 0. The CDR3 loop spans 12 amino acids. CDR3: CAIGTGNQPQHF. CDR3 in DNA: TGTGCCATCGGGACAGGGAATCAGCCCCAGCATTTT.

The chain combines TRBV10-1 with TRBJ1-2; perhaps TRBD1 as D (6 bases). This CDR3 has 14 residues. Germline CDR1 is WNHNN and CDR2 is SYGVQD (reference sequence). V was pared by 3 bases and J by 8 bases, with 16 bases between. The CDR3 spells CASSERGAGCGYTF. For the CDR3, the DNA is TGCGCCAGCAGTGAAAGGGGGGCAGGGTGCGGCTACACCTTC.

The chain combines TRBV7-2 with TRBJ2-1, with 11 bases that match TRBD2. The V gene's germline CDR1 is SGHTA and CDR2 FQGNSA. CDR3 length: 15 residues. V was pared by 7 bases and J by 10 bases, with 12 bases of the junction left unmatched. CDR3 in DNA: TGTGCCAGCACTACCATACTAGCGGGGGCCCAAGAGCAGTTCTTC. Its protein is CASTTILAGAQEQFF. Supplemented by reference TRBV7-2 and TRBJ2-1, the full variable domain reads GAGVSQSPSNKVTEKGKDVELRCDPISGHTALYWYRQSLGQGLEFLIYFQGNSAPDKSGLPSDRFSAERTGGSVSTLTIQRTQQEDSAVYLCASTTILAGAQEQFFGPGTRLTVL.

V usage is TRBV9 and J usage is TRBJ1-6, with a tentative D call TRBD1 (6 bases). The CDR3 covers 16 residues. Germline values: CDR1 SGDLS, CDR2 YYNGEE. Trimming removed 0 bases from V and 5 bases from J, with 12 bases in between. CDR3 amino acids: CASSVAGGGNNSPLHF. CDR3 coding DNA: TGTGCCAGCAGCGTAGCTGGAGGGGGTAATAATTCACCCCTCCACTTT. The complete variable domain, with remaining parts taken from reference TRBV9 and TRBJ1-6, reads DSGVTQTPKHLITATGQRVTLRCSPRSGDLSVYWYQQSLDQGLQFLIQYYNGEERAKGNILERFSAQQFPDLHSELNLSSLELGDSALYFCASSVAGGGNNSPLHFGNGTRLTVT.

The J gene is TRBJ2-3, the V gene TRBV9; D could derive from TRBD1 or TRBD2 (6 bases each). The germline CDR1 and CDR2 sequences are SGDLS and YYNGEE. The CDR3 spans 15 residues. V lost 3 bases and J 2 bases, leaving 13 bases between the germline ends. The CDR3 loop reads CASSALGGSTDTQYF. The CDR3, as DNA: TGTGCCAGCAGCGCCCTAGGGGGGTCCACAGATACGCAGTATTTT.